The next 9 T cell receptor beta chains were all read from a single sample in a study of blood T cells in healthy people across ages. Together with a sample-barcoded 5' primer, a J-beta primer mix was included in a second PCR lasting about 6 to 12 cycles. TCRdb re-derived calls from the 5' RACE reads in MiXCR, one entry per CDR3 protein. Here the sample spans 1,500,000 or so distinct CDR3 sequences, roughly 43% being singletons. Sequenced input: blood. These receptors originate from a young woman in good health.

There are a few counts of this clonotype. The genes are TRBV11-2 and TRBJ2-7; a weak D match, TRBD1 (5 bases). V was cut by 5 bases and J by 2 bases, with 16 bases left in between. Germline V gives CDR1 SGHAT, CDR2 FQNNGV. The CDR3 consists of 15 residues. The CDR3 DNA follows: TGTGCCAGCAGCACCTCGACGGGCAGGGCCTACGAGCAGTACTTC. This codes for CASSTSTGRAYEQYF.

This clonotype was counted a few times. The genes are TRBV7-2 and TRBJ2-7, with D perhaps matching TRBD2 (6 bases). The germline CDR1 and CDR2 sequences are SGHTA and FQGNSA. Between the trimmed V and J ends, which lost 1 base and 2 bases, there was a span of 15 bases. The CDR3 spans 16 residues. CDR3 nucleotide sequence: TGTGCCAGCAGCTTAGAGGCAGCGGGTTACACCTACGAGCAGTACTTC. Translation gives CASSLEAAGYTYEQYF. Variable domain in full (rest from reference TRBV7-2 and TRBJ2-7): GAGVSQSPSNKVTEKGKDVELRCDPISGHTALYWYRQSLGQGLEFLIYFQGNSAPDKSGLPSDRFSAERTGGSVSTLTIQRTQQEDSAVYLCASSLEAAGYTYEQYFGPGTRLTVT.

This clonotype turned up a few times. The chain joins TRBV3-1 to TRBJ2-7, with D hard to call. Per the germline V gene, CDR1 is LGHDT and CDR2 is YNNKEL (reference sequence). CDR3 length: 12 amino acids. Trimming shortened V by 6 bases and J by 7 bases, and 13 bases separated the two germline ends. For the CDR3, the DNA is TGTGCCAGCAGTCATACGGCGCGAGAGCAGTACTTC. This codes for CASSHTAREQYF.

CDR3 amino acids: CASSGGGGTYEQYF. The CDR3 coding sequence is TGTGCCAGCAGTGGCGGCGGGGGGACCTACGAGCAGTACTTC. This chain uses TRBV2 with TRBJ2-7, with 8 bases aligning to TRBD2. The J segment lost 2 bases and the V segment lost 4 bases, leaving 4 bases of the junction unmatched. CDR1 is SNHLY and CDR2 is FYNNEI in the germline V gene. The CDR3 has 14 residues.

In this sample, this clonotype turned up a few times. The gene calls are TRBV20-1 and TRBJ2-1; D is perhaps TRBD2 (6 bases). Germline CDR1 and CDR2: DFQATT and SNEGSKA (reference sequence). V lost 2 bases to trimming and J lost 5 bases, with 13 bases between them. There are 14 residues in the CDR3. The CDR3 nucleotides are TGCAGTGCTAGACTAACGGGGGTAAACAATGAGCAGTTCTTC. Amino acid sequence: CSARLTGVNNEQFF.

The chain joins TRBV20-1 to TRBJ2-7; 8 nucleotides agree with TRBD1. The CDR3 length is 13 residues. Germline lookup yields CDR1 DFQATT and CDR2 SNEGSKA (reference sequence). Trimming removed 7 bases from V and 2 bases from J; junction bases left unmatched: 7. The chain's CDR3 is CSVRGRGAYEQYF. The CDR3 DNA is TGCAGTGTCAGGGGGCGGGGAGCCTACGAGCAGTACTTC.

This clonotype was counted between two and nine times. The V call is TRBV10-3, the J call TRBJ2-3; D is undetermined. Germline CDR1 is ENHRY and CDR2 is SYGVKD. The CDR3 runs 14 residues. V lost 2 bases to trimming and J lost 1 base, with 7 bases between them. The CDR3 loop reads CAISEGKGTDTQYF. CDR3 DNA sequence: TGTGCCATCAGTGAGGGTAAGGGCACAGATACGCAGTATTTT.

The gene calls are TRBV12-3 or TRBV12-4 and TRBJ1-2; 10 positions agree with TRBD1. After removal of 10 bases from V and 7 bases from J, the junction contained 6 bases not matched to a gene. CDR3 length equals 12 residues. The CDR3 DNA is TGTGCCACCAGACAGGGGGCAGGTGGCTACACCTTC. Residues: CATRQGAGGYTF.

The chain is built from TRBV12-3 or TRBV12-4 and TRBJ2-2; D gene unclear. This CDR3 comprises 14 residues. V was pared by 1 base and J by 6 bases, with 9 bases between. This CDR3 is CASSLVSGSGELFF. CDR3 nucleotide sequence: TGTGCCAGCAGTTTAGTTTCCGGGTCCGGGGAGCTGTTTTTT.